The clone carrying this T cell receptor beta chain was counted at least ten times. What it binds is unknown. The germline gives CDR1 SEHNR, CDR2 FQNEAQ (reference sequence). This CDR3 is built from 11 residues. Deletions cut 3 bases from V and 8 bases from J, with 5 bases between. There were TCR beta CDR3 regions amplified from RNA transcripts. First-round RT-PCR targeting the TCR CDR3 was performed with the HTBI primer set. TCRdb processed the multiplex PCR reads anew with MiXCR; each CDR3 protein has one entry. The sample yields around 300,000 distinct CDR3 sequences, roughly an eighth seen once. This sample is part of a study of T cells in Graves' hyperthyroidism and ophthalmopathy. Overall study findings and caveats: Median prediction lead before ophthalmopathy onset was 5 to 7 months with the model.

Stable Graves' hyperthyroidism denoted no ophthalmopathy progression over 18 months. Exclusion of patients followed from uncontrolled infection, other autoimmune disease, pregnancy or lactation. Sequencing was carried out using blood. The clonotype comes from a middle-aged woman with Graves' hyperthyroidism. The chain recombines TRBV7-9 with TRBJ2-1; D not resolved. This CDR3 reads CASSFTDEQFF. CDR3 coding DNA: TGTGCCAGCAGCTTTACTGATGAGCAGTTCTTC.